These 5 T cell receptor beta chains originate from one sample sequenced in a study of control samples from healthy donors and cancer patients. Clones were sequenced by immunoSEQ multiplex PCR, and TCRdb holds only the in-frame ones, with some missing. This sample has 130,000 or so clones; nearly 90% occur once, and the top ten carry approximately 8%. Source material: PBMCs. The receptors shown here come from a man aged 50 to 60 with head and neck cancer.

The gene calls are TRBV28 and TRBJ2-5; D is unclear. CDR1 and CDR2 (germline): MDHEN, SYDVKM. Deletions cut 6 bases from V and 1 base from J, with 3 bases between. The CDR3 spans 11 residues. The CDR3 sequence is CASSTQETQYF. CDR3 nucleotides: TGTGCCAGCAGCACCCAAGAGACCCAGTACTTC.

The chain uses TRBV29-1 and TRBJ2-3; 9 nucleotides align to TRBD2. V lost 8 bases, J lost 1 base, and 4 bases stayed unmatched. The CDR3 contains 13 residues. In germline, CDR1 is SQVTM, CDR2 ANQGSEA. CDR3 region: CSSWTSGTDTQYF. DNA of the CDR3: TGCAGCTCTTGGACTAGCGGCACAGATACGCAGTATTTT.

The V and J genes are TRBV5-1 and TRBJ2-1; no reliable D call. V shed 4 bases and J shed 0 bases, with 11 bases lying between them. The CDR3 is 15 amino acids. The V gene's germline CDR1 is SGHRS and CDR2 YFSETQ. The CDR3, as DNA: TGCGCCAGCAGCCAAGACCCTAGCTCCTACAATGAGCAGTTCTTC. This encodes CASSQDPSSYNEQFF.

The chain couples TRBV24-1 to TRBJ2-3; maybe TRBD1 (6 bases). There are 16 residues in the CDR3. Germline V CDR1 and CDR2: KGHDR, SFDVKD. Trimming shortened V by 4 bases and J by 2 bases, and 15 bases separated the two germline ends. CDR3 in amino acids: CATSDHVGGDTDTQYF. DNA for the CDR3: TGTGCCACCAGTGACCACGTTGGGGGCGACACAGATACGCAGTATTTT.

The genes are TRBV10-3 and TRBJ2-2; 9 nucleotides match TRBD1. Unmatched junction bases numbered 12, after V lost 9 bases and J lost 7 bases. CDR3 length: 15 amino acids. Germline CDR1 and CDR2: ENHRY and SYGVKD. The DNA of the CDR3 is TGTGCCATTGCCTCCGGGACAGGGCTGATCGGGGAGCTGTTTTTT. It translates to CAIASGTGLIGELFF.